What follows are 25 T cell receptor beta chains derived from one specimen sequenced in a study of a mutant IDH1 vaccine in newly diagnosed glioma. For these receptors, no antigen is known. As for time point: week 5, during vaccination. What each vaccine dose contained was 300 ug of mutant IDH1 20-mer peptide, accompanied by topical imiquimod. Sequencing was performed with immunoSEQ multiplex PCR; in TCRdb, only in-frame clones are kept and a portion is missing. The data contain 40,000 to 50,000 clones, approximately 83% of them singletons. The source was PBMCs, collected from a glioma patient whose treatment included an IDH1 peptide vaccine. The source of these receptors is a man aged 35 to 55 with glioma.

The V and J genes are TRBV19 and TRBJ2-7; D call uncertain. CDR1 LNHDA and CDR2 SQIVND come from the germline V gene (reference sequence). CDR3 length: 16 residues. Trimming removed 0 bases from V and 4 bases from J, with 16 bases in between. CDR3 residues: CASSIDRKGWSYEQYF. The CDR3, as DNA: TGTGCCAGTAGTATAGATCGGAAGGGTTGGTCGTACGAGCAGTACTTC.

The genes are TRBV5-1 and TRBJ2-7, with TRBD1 matching over 7 bases. Germline V CDR1 and CDR2: SGHRS, YFSETQ. The J segment lost 3 bases and the V segment lost 4 bases, leaving 4 bases of the junction unmatched. The CDR3 totals 13 residues. In nucleotides, the CDR3 is TGCGCCAGCAGCCAAGGGACAGTCTACGAGCAGTACTTC. The encoded protein is CASSQGTVYEQYF. Complete variable domain (other parts from reference TRBV5-1 and TRBJ2-7): KAGVTQTPRYLIKTRGQQVTLSCSPISGHRSVSWYQQTPGQGLQFLFEYFSETQRNKGNFPGRFSGRQFSNSRSEMNVSTLELGDSALYLCASSQGTVYEQYFGPGTRLTVT.

The genes are TRBV5-1 and TRBJ1-4, with unresolved D. Germline assignment: CDR1 SGHRS and CDR2 YFSETQ. V dropped 2 bases and J dropped 4 bases, with 6 bases sitting between them. The CDR3 has 13 amino acids. Written as DNA, the CDR3 is TGCGCCAGCAGCTTTTCGCTTAATGAAAAACTGTTTTTT. It codes for CASSFSLNEKLFF.

The V gene is TRBV7-3, the J gene TRBJ2-3; 11 bases fit TRBD2. V trimming: 0 bases; J trimming: 1 base; junction bases outside the gene matches: 6. The germline gives CDR1 SGHTA, CDR2 FQGTGA. The CDR3 sequence is 18 residues long. CDR3 in DNA: TGTGCCAGCAGCTTAACGTCCCTAGCGGGAGGAGGCACAGATACGCAGTATTTT. Its translation is CASSLTSLAGGGTDTQYF.

This chain uses TRBV7-9 with TRBJ1-5, with D perhaps TRBD1 (6 bases). This CDR3 spans 13 amino acids. V was clipped by 5 bases and J by 4 bases, with 9 bases between them. In germline, CDR1 is SEHNR, CDR2 FQNEAQ (reference sequence). CDR3 amino acids: CASSRTVNQPQHF. DNA for the CDR3: TGTGCCAGCAGCCGGACAGTAAATCAGCCCCAGCATTTT.

The rearrangement joins TRBV10-3 to TRBJ1-2, with TRBD1 matching over 9 bases. J lost 6 bases, V lost 6 bases, and 11 bases had no gene match. The germline V gene has CDR1 ENHRY and CDR2 SYGVKD. The CDR3 is 15 amino acids. The CDR3 sequence is CAIRPTGGALDGYTF. DNA of the CDR3: TGTGCCATCAGGCCCACAGGGGGCGCGTTAGATGGCTACACCTTC.

CDR3 protein: CASSPYLRPHEQYF. Written as DNA, the CDR3 is TGTGCCAGCAGCCCATACTTGAGGCCCCACGAGCAGTACTTC. The V and J genes are TRBV7-3 and TRBJ2-7; D unresolved. Trimming cost V 5 bases and J 5 bases, with 16 bases left between them. The CDR3 is 14 residues long. Per germline, CDR1 SGHTA and CDR2 FQGTGA.

The chain employs TRBV5-1 and TRBJ2-3, with 8 bases that match TRBD1. This CDR3 has 16 amino acids. V lost 1 base to trimming and J lost 4 bases; unmatched junction nucleotides: 8. Per germline, CDR1 SGHRS and CDR2 YFSETQ. The CDR3 sequence: CASSLTRTGYPDTQYF. The CDR3 DNA sequence: TGCGCCAGCAGCTTGACCAGGACAGGGTACCCAGATACGCAGTATTTT.

V gene TRBV12-5 combines with J gene TRBJ2-2; D perhaps matches TRBD2 (6 bases). V was clipped by 1 base and J by 6 bases, with 9 bases between them. Germline values: CDR1 LGHNT, CDR2 FRNRAP. The CDR3 is 14 residues long. CDR3 in amino acids: CASGLDGGSGELFF. DNA of the CDR3: TGTGCTAGTGGTTTGGACGGGGGTTCCGGGGAGCTGTTTTTT.

This clone was seen once. The J gene is TRBJ2-1, the V gene TRBV27; possible D gene TRBD2, 5 bases. The CDR3 covers 12 residues. V was clipped by 5 bases and J by 9 bases, with 11 bases between them. CDR1 and CDR2 from the germline V gene are MNHEY and SMNVEV (reference sequence). Written as DNA, the CDR3 is TGTGCCAGCAGTCCACCTAGCACTGAGCAGTTCTTC. It yields the protein CASSPPSTEQFF.

This clone was seen a few times. V gene TRBV4-2 combines with J gene TRBJ2-7, with D possibly being TRBD2 (7 bases). The CDR3 loop spans 21 amino acids. V lost 0 bases, J lost 1 base, and 28 bases lay in between. CDR1 and CDR2 (germline): LGHNA, YNFKEQ. The CDR3, as DNA: TGTGCCAGCAGCCAAGACCCCGGATCGGGGGGCGGCGCGGGAGTTTCCTACGAGCAGTACTTC. It is translated as CASSQDPGSGGGAGVSYEQYF.

There are a few counts of this clone. The chain is built from TRBV4-1 and TRBJ2-5; TRBD2 agrees at 8 bases. Germline V CDR1 and CDR2: MGHRA, YSYEKL. The length of the CDR3 is 20 residues. V shed 6 bases, J shed 4 bases, and the junction held 25 bases outside the gene matches. The CDR3 bases are TGCGCCAGCAGTATGGGTCCAGGGTGGGTCCGGGAGGGGCGGCGAGAGACCCAGTACTTC. Protein sequence: CASSMGPGWVREGRRETQYF.

The gene calls are TRBV19 and TRBJ2-5, with 11 bases aligning to TRBD1. Trimming took 4 bases from V and 4 from J; bases not matched to a gene: 5. The germline gives CDR1 LNHDA, CDR2 SQIVND (reference sequence). This CDR3 has 15 amino acids. DNA of the CDR3: TGTGCCAGTAGTACGGACAGGGGGCTCGGAGAGACCCAGTACTTC. Translated, it gives CASSTDRGLGETQYF.

CDR3 sequence: CASSGPDNRNEQFF. DNA for the CDR3: TGTGCCAGCAGCGGCCCGGATAACCGCAATGAGCAGTTCTTC. The rearrangement joins TRBV11-3 to TRBJ2-1; D is undetermined. V was trimmed by 5 bases and J by 6 bases, leaving 14 bases between them. The germline V gene has CDR1 SGHNT and CDR2 YENEEA. CDR3 length: 14 amino acids.

This clone was seen a few times. The V call is TRBV19, the J call TRBJ1-5, with unresolved D. Germline V gene data show CDR1 as LNHDA and CDR2 as SQIVND (reference sequence). CDR3 length: 12 amino acids. V was clipped by 5 bases and J by 4 bases, with 6 bases between them. CDR3 region: CASSYWNQPQHF. CDR3 sequence (DNA): TGTGCCAGTAGTTATTGGAATCAGCCCCAGCATTTT.

V usage is TRBV25-1 and J usage is TRBJ2-2, with D perhaps TRBD2 (5 bases). V shed 2 bases and J shed 5 bases, with 15 bases lying between them. Per germline, CDR1 MGHDK and CDR2 SYGVNS. This CDR3 is 16 amino acids long. The CDR3 sequence: CASSEPGRRWTGELFF. CDR3 coding DNA: TGTGCCAGCAGTGAACCGGGAAGGAGGTGGACCGGGGAGCTGTTTTTT.

V gene TRBV7-9 combines with J gene TRBJ1-2; D is unclear. CDR1 SEHNR and CDR2 FQNEAQ come from the germline V gene (reference sequence). The CDR3 totals 12 residues. The germline V and J ends were trimmed by 8 bases and 6 bases, with 13 bases remaining between them. CDR3 sequence: CASGIYKDGYTF. In DNA, the CDR3 is TGTGCCAGCGGGATTTATAAGGATGGCTACACCTTC.

This clone occurred once. The genes are TRBV11-2 and TRBJ2-1; 13 nucleotides line up with TRBD2. CDR3 size: 14 residues. With V trimmed by 5 bases and J by 10 bases, 5 bases remained unmatched. From germline, CDR1 is SGHAT and CDR2 FQNNGV. CDR3 sequence: CASSLRLAGGEQFF. The CDR3 nucleotides read TGTGCCAGCAGCCTCCGACTAGCGGGGGGCGAGCAGTTCTTC.

The chain combines TRBV4-2 with TRBJ2-7; TRBD2 might be the D (5 bases). Germline CDR1 and CDR2: LGHNA and YNFKEQ. V gave up 0 bases and J gave up 0 bases, with 12 bases separating them. The CDR3 is 16 amino acids. CDR3 residues: CASSQDQDLTSYEQYF. The CDR3 DNA sequence: TGTGCCAGCAGCCAAGATCAGGACTTGACCTCCTACGAGCAGTACTTC.

The chain has TRBV28 and TRBJ1-5, with 8 bases that match TRBD1. V lost 6 bases and J lost 6; bases outside the gene matches: 7. This CDR3 is 14 amino acids long. The germline V gene encodes CDR1 MDHEN and CDR2 SYDVKM. CDR3 coding DNA: TGTGCCAGCAGGATAACGGGACAGGTTCAGCCCCAGCATTTT. It translates to CASRITGQVQPQHF.

This chain joins TRBV9 and TRBJ2-3; 8 nucleotides agree with TRBD1. Per germline, CDR1 SGDLS and CDR2 YYNGEE. Trimming took 0 bases from V and 6 from J; bases not matched to a gene: 12. CDR3 length: 17 residues. The CDR3 region is CASSVGGRQGALDTQYF. The CDR3 DNA reads TGTGCCAGCAGCGTAGGAGGTCGGCAGGGGGCTTTGGATACGCAGTATTTT.

The chain joins TRBV11-2 to TRBJ2-3; 8 nucleotides agree with TRBD2. Germline values: CDR1 SGHAT, CDR2 FQNNGV. With 7 bases clipped from V and 5 bases from J, the junction kept 5 bases outside the gene matches. CDR3 size: 13 residues. The CDR3 sequence is CASKREFRDTQYF. The CDR3 bases are TGTGCCAGCAAGCGGGAGTTCAGAGATACGCAGTATTTT.

Only a few counts were recorded for this clone. The chain uses TRBV5-1 and TRBJ2-4; D gene uncertain. The germline V gene has CDR1 SGHRS and CDR2 YFSETQ. V was cut by 0 bases and J by 5 bases, with 6 bases left in between. This CDR3 is built from 13 residues. The CDR3 region has the DNA TGCGCCAGCAGCTTGGACAATGAAAACATTCAGTACTTC. Protein: CASSLDNENIQYF.

CDR3 residues: CASTKGGLSTDTQYF. CDR3 nucleotide sequence: TGTGCCAGCACCAAGGGGGGCCTAAGCACAGATACGCAGTATTTT. This chain joins TRBV6-6 and TRBJ2-3, with D perhaps given as TRBD1 or TRBD2 (6 bases each). The length of the CDR3 is 15 residues. CDR1 and CDR2 (germline): MNHNY, SVGAGI (reference sequence). V lost 7 bases, J lost 0 bases, and 14 bases lay in between.

This clone was counted only a few times. As DNA, the CDR3 is TGTGCCAGCAGTGAGGATCAGGAGTTCAATCAGCCCCAGCATTTT. Amino acid sequence: CASSEDQEFNQPQHF. The chain combines TRBV6-1 with TRBJ1-5; D gene unclear. The V gene lost 3 bases and the J gene lost 3 bases, with 12 bases spanning the gap. Germline V gives CDR1 MNHNS, CDR2 SASEGT. The CDR3 spans 15 residues.